These 11 T cell receptor beta chains share one sample of origin, sequenced in a study of cytomegalovirus exposure and HLA in healthy donors. Researchers ran the PCR with 60 Vbeta and 13 Jbeta primers. Profiled with immunoSEQ multiplex PCR; TCRdb holds only in-frame clones, not every one. This table has some 30,000 clones, approximately 47% appearing once. Sequencing was carried out using PBMCs. These receptors all stem from a woman aged 50 to 60 in good health and CMV-seronegative.

V gene TRBV25-1 combines with J gene TRBJ1-4; no clear D. V was shortened by 1 base and J by 10 bases, with 7 bases between the two germline ends. The V gene's germline CDR1 is MGHDK and CDR2 SYGVNS. This CDR3 has 12 residues. CDR3 bases: TGTGCCAGCAGTGAATTGGAGGGAAAACTGTTTTTT. Amino acid sequence: CASSELEGKLFF.

This clone has a single count. The chain links TRBV7-3 to TRBJ2-1, with D tentatively TRBD1 (5 bases). The CDR3 length is 15 residues. Trimming pared 0 bases from V and 5 bases from J, leaving 11 bases between. Germline loops: CDR1 SGHTA, CDR2 FQGTGA. CDR3 loop: CASSLTLQGHNEQFF. Here the CDR3 DNA reads TGTGCCAGCAGCTTAACGTTGCAGGGCCACAATGAGCAGTTCTTC.

This clone was found once. The V gene is TRBV7-3, the J gene TRBJ2-1, with 10 bases identical to TRBD2. Germline values: CDR1 SGHTA, CDR2 FQGTGA. J was trimmed by 10 bases and V by 4 bases; bases with no gene match: 7. The CDR3 has 14 amino acids. The CDR3 region has the DNA TGTGCCAGCAGCTCAGGGACTAGCGTCCTCGAGCAGTTCTTC. Amino acid sequence: CASSSGTSVLEQFF.

The rearrangement uses TRBV10-3 and TRBJ1-1; possibly TRBD1 for D (6 bases). Per germline, CDR1 ENHRY and CDR2 SYGVKD. Trimming shortened V by 6 bases and J by 7 bases, and 9 bases separated the two germline ends. The CDR3 has 11 residues. The DNA of the CDR3 is TGTGCCATCAGCCTGGACAGTGAAGCTTTCTTT. Translation gives CAISLDSEAFF.

This rearrangement joins TRBV6-6 to TRBJ2-2; D perhaps matches TRBD2 (6 bases). Trimming removed 4 bases at V and 8 bases at J, with 20 bases between. The V gene's germline CDR1 is MNHNY and CDR2 SVGAGI (reference sequence). The CDR3 loop spans 16 amino acids. CDR3 loop: CASSSQAGWSGGELFF. CDR3 coding DNA: TGTGCCAGCAGTTCCCAGGCGGGATGGTCCGGTGGGGAGCTGTTTTTT.

This chain links TRBV6-1 with TRBJ2-7, with D unclear. CDR1 is MNHNS and CDR2 is SASEGT in the germline V gene. CDR3 length: 13 amino acids. V shed 2 bases and J shed 7 bases, with 12 bases lying between them. CDR3 residues: CASSERLEREQYF. The CDR3 DNA follows: TGTGCCAGCAGTGAAAGGCTGGAGAGAGAGCAGTACTTC.

The rearrangement links TRBV29-1 to TRBJ2-1; possible D gene TRBD1, 5 bases. This CDR3 is 13 amino acids long. Germline values: CDR1 SQVTM, CDR2 ANQGSEA. V was clipped by 3 bases and J by 6 bases, with 12 bases between them. Here the CDR3 reads CSVERQIGNEQFF. The CDR3 bases are TGCAGCGTTGAGAGACAGATCGGCAATGAGCAGTTCTTC.

The V and J genes are TRBV5-4 and TRBJ2-2; 8 positions agree with TRBD1. The CDR3 contains 17 residues. Germline loops: CDR1 SGHNT, CDR2 YYREEE (reference sequence). V lost 3 bases, J lost 1 base, and 8 bases stayed unmatched. The CDR3: CASSSVRGQRNTGELFF. The DNA for the CDR3 is TGTGCCAGCAGCTCAGTCAGGGGGCAAAGGAACACCGGGGAGCTGTTTTTT.

This clone appeared a few times. V and J are TRBV6-1 and TRBJ1-1, with 7 bases fitting TRBD1. The CDR3 spans 14 residues. V lost 5 bases, J lost 1 base, and 4 bases stayed unmatched. Looked up from germline, CDR1 is MNHNS and CDR2 is SASEGT. CDR3 sequence reads: CASSSPGGNTEAFF. In DNA form, the CDR3 reads TGTGCCAGCAGTAGTCCAGGGGGGAACACTGAAGCTTTCTTT.

The chain combines TRBV30 with TRBJ2-5, with TRBD1 identical over 8 bases. With V trimmed by 2 bases and J by 4 bases, 3 bases remained unmatched. Germline CDR1 reads GTSNPN; CDR2 reads SVGIG (reference sequence). The CDR3 has 13 amino acids. The CDR3 coding sequence is TGTGCCTGGAGTCAAGGGACAGGAGAGACCCAGTACTTC. Translating it yields CAWSQGTGETQYF.

The rearrangement uses TRBV19 and TRBJ1-3; 8 bases fit TRBD1. Germline V lookup: CDR1 LNHDA, CDR2 SQIVND (reference sequence). J gave up 0 bases and V 5 bases, and 3 bases lay outside the gene matches. This CDR3 contains 15 residues. Here the CDR3 reads CASSDDRGSGNTIYF. CDR3 DNA sequence: TGTGCCAGTAGTGACGACAGGGGCTCTGGAAACACCATATATTTT.